This TCR beta chain was captured by sequencing in a study of chemoradiotherapy in HPV16-positive cancers. Repertoires were sampled repeatedly during chemoradiotherapy. The CDR3 is 14 residues long. Trimming shortened V by 5 bases and J by 5 bases, and 13 bases separated the two germline ends. CDR1 is LNHDA and CDR2 is SQIVND in the germline V gene (reference sequence). Some clones are missing from TCRdb's copy, which holds only in-frame ones; the method was immunoSEQ multiplex PCR. This sample has 29,000 or so clones, with over 90% found just once. The starting material was blood, obtained from a patient who underwent chemoradiotherapy. The TCR originated in a human donor with HPV-associated anogenital cancer. The V and J genes are TRBV19 and TRBJ1-5; D might be TRBD1 (6 bases). The DNA for the CDR3 is TGTGCCAGTAGTTTCCAGGGGTTATATCAGCCCCAGCATTTT. This translates into CASSFQGLYQPQHF.